This TCR beta chain was sequenced during a study of blood T cell repertoires in COVID-19. Study-level information: Spain, Italy and the United States supplied samples that represented acute and convalescent COVID-19. Sources were T cells, B-cell-depleted T cells, or PBMCs; the material itself was cDNA or gDNA.

This CDR3 has 16 amino acids. Germline loops: CDR1 MNHEY, CDR2 SMNVEV (reference sequence). V shed 2 bases, J shed 3 bases, and the junction held 5 bases outside the gene matches. In the original processing: Cell counts per sample came from amplifying reference gene primers. Sequencing used immunoSEQ multiplex PCR; TCRdb keeps in-frame clones, though not all of them. The V and J calls and clone size were taken over from that table, and D and trimming were inferred from the DNA. The repertoire has thousands of clones, 91% of them found once; the top ten carry 4% to 5%. V gene TRBV27 combines with J gene TRBJ2-2, with 8 bases aligning to TRBD2. The TCR sequence derives from a woman aged 50 to 60 with active COVID-19. What was sequenced was peripheral blood. DNA for the CDR3: TGTGCCAGCAGTTTAGGAGCGGGGGAATACACCGGGGAGCTGTTTTTT. Amino acids: CASSLGAGEYTGELFF.